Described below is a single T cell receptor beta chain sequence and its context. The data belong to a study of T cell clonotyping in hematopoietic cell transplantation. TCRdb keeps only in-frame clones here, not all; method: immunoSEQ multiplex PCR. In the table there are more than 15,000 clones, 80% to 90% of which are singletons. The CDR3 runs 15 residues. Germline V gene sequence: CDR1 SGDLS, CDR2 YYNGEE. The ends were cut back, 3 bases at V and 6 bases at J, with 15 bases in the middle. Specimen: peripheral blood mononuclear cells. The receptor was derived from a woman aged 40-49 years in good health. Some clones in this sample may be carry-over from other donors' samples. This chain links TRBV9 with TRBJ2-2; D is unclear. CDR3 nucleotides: TGTGCCAGCAGCGCCCAGTCTAGGATCGCCGGGGAGCTGTTTTTT. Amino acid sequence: CASSAQSRIAGELFF.